These 12 T cell receptor beta chains were all obtained from the same sample, sequenced in a study of blood T cells in healthy people across ages. With a J-beta primer mix and a sample-barcoded 5' primer, a second PCR ran about 7 to 12 cycles. In TCRdb, the 5' RACE reads were re-called with MiXCR into one record per CDR3 protein. The sample consists of approximately 1.5 million distinct CDR3 sequences, around 35% of them appearing once. Specimen: blood. These receptors originate from a woman aged 25 to 45 in good health.

This clonotype was found a few times. This chain joins TRBV9 and TRBJ2-3; tentatively, D is TRBD1 (5 bases). Looked up from germline, CDR1 is SGDLS and CDR2 is YYNGEE. The CDR3 runs 15 residues. Deletions cut 4 bases from V and 0 bases from J, with 12 bases between. The DNA of the CDR3 is TGTGCCAGCAGCACCCGACAGACTAGCACAGATACGCAGTATTTT. Encoded protein: CASSTRQTSTDTQYF. Using reference TRBV9 and TRBJ2-3 for the parts outside the CDR3, the full variable domain is DSGVTQTPKHLITATGQRVTLRCSPRSGDLSVYWYQQSLDQGLQFLIQYYNGEERAKGNILERFSAQQFPDLHSELNLSSLELGDSALYFCASSTRQTSTDTQYFGPGTRLTVL.

V usage is TRBV9 and J usage is TRBJ2-3; 8 positions match TRBD2. Germline V CDR1 and CDR2: SGDLS, YYNGEE. Losses at the gene ends were 7 bases for V and 5 bases for J; bases not matched to a gene: 12. The CDR3 consists of 15 residues. The CDR3 spells CASSTYGGGGDTQYF. The CDR3 DNA follows: TGTGCCAGCTCCACTTACGGGGGGGGTGGAGATACGCAGTATTTT.

This clonotype was observed a few times. This chain links TRBV20-1 with TRBJ2-3; 8 nucleotides align to TRBD1. V lost 6 bases, J lost 3 bases, and 23 bases stayed unmatched. The CDR3 extends over 19 amino acids. Germline values: CDR1 DFQATT, CDR2 SNEGSKA (reference sequence). The DNA of the CDR3 is TGCAGTGCAACAGGGGGGAGTGGGATACGGGACATTTGGACAGATACGCAGTATTTT. It specifies CSATGGSGIRDIWTDTQYF.

The J gene is TRBJ2-7, the V gene TRBV21-1. TRBV21-1 represents a pseudogene. This CDR3 has 14 amino acids. CDR3 nucleotide sequence: TGTGCCAGCAGCCTACGTGTGGCAGCCTACGAGCAGTACTTC. Translating it yields CASSLRVAAYEQYF.

The chain has TRBV6-4 and TRBJ2-7; 10 nucleotides agree with TRBD2. With the DNA end fitting TRBJ2-5 better, the J assignment may be wrong. This CDR3 has 16 amino acids. In germline, CDR1 is MRHNA, CDR2 SNTAGT. DNA for the CDR3: TGTGCCAGCAGCCCCGGGATAGCGGGAGGCCAAGAGACCCAGTACTTC. It codes for CASSPGIAGGQETQYF.

Points on this clonotype: At one end, the junction sequence differs from germline, possibly due to a read error. The V and J genes are TRBV7-2 and TRBJ2-2; tentative D call: TRBD1 (7 bases). The germline V gene has CDR1 SGHTA and CDR2 FQGNSA. There are 14 residues in the CDR3. In DNA form, the CDR3 reads TGTGCCAGCCGCCCAGGGGGGCCCTCCGGGGAGCTGTTGTTT. This sequence encodes CASRPGGPSGELLF.

The chain couples TRBV11-2 to TRBJ2-3; the match to TRBD2 covers 10 bases. Germline CDR1 is SGHAT and CDR2 is FQNNGV. The CDR3 extends over 15 amino acids. Unmatched junction bases numbered 10, after V lost 8 bases and J lost 5 bases. In nucleotides, the CDR3 is TGTGCCAGCCGAAGTAGAGCGGGAGGGGGAGATACGCAGTATTTT. Translation: CASRSRAGGGDTQYF. Full variable domain (rest looked up from reference TRBV11-2 and TRBJ2-3): EAGVAQSPRYKIIEKRQSVAFWCNPISGHATLYWYQQILGQGPKLLIQFQNNGVVDDSQLPKDRFSAERLKGVDSTLKIQPAKLEDSAVYLCASRSRAGGGDTQYFGPGTRLTVL.

Many counts were recorded for this clonotype. This could be a read error, since a much larger clone is one nucleotide away. The V gene is TRBV12-3 or TRBV12-4, the J gene TRBJ1-1; 8 bases align to TRBD1. The junction had 5 bases not matched to a gene; V was cut back by 7 bases and J by 4 bases. The CDR3 loop spans 13 amino acids. The CDR3 nucleotides are TGTGCCAGCATCCTAACAGGGGGCACTGAAGCTTTCTTT. Translated: CASILTGGTEAFF.

J is TRBJ1-1 and V is TRBV3-1, with D unclear. The CDR3 loop spans 13 amino acids. The germline V gene has CDR1 LGHDT and CDR2 YNNKEL (reference sequence). The V end lost 1 base, the J end lost 1 base, and 4 bases lay between the germline ends. In nucleotides, the CDR3 is TGTGCCAGCAGCCAAGTGAAGAACACTGAAGCTTTCTTT. Amino acid sequence: CASSQVKNTEAFF. Drawing the rest from reference TRBV3-1 and TRBJ1-1, the complete variable domain is DTAVSQTPKYLVTQMGNDKSIKCEQNLGHDTMYWYKQDSKKFLKIMFSYNNKELIINETVPNRFSPKSPDKAHLNLHINSLELGDSAVYFCASSQVKNTEAFFGQGTRLTVV.

This sequence joins TRBV29-1 and TRBJ1-5, with 9 bases lining up with TRBD1. From germline, CDR1 is SQVTM and CDR2 ANQGSEA. This CDR3 has 13 amino acids. After removal of 7 bases from V and 6 bases from J, the junction contained 7 bases not matched to a gene. The CDR3 spells CSAWDRDGQPQHF. DNA of the CDR3: TGCAGCGCCTGGGACAGGGATGGTCAGCCCCAGCATTTT.

This clonotype was recorded once. At one end the junction does not follow the germline gene, possibly because of a read error. This rearrangement joins TRBV7-2 to TRBJ2-7; no definite D call. The CDR3 has 15 amino acids. CDR1 is SGHTA and CDR2 is FQGNSA in the germline V gene. Written as DNA, the CDR3 is TGTGCCGGCAGCCTGGCCAGGTCCTTCACCTACGAGCAGTACTTC. Protein: CAGSLARSFTYEQYF.

The genes are TRBV4-2 and TRBJ2-3; TRBD2 matches 10 bases. The CDR3 covers 17 residues. V shed 0 bases and J 2 bases; nucleotides not matched to a gene: 5. Germline values: CDR1 LGHNA, CDR2 YNFKEQ. CDR3: CASSQENSGGPTDTQYF. CDR3 bases: TGTGCCAGCAGCCAAGAGAATAGCGGGGGGCCCACAGATACGCAGTATTTT.